This T cell receptor beta chain was identified in a study of blood T cells in healthy people across ages. With a J-beta primer mix and a sample-barcoded 5' primer, a second PCR ran roughly 6 to 12 cycles. TCRdb processed the 5' RACE reads anew with MiXCR; each CDR3 protein has one entry. The repertoire holds 600,000 or so distinct CDR3 sequences, with around 48% as singletons. Each donor gave 9 to 10 milliliters of peripheral blood. This CDR3 has 13 amino acids. Losses at the gene ends were 10 bases for V and 0 bases for J; bases not matched to a gene: 5. Germline V CDR1 and CDR2: SNHLY, FYNNEI. This TCR was sampled from a man older than 75 in good health. Sequencing was done on a sample of blood. This sequence joins TRBV2 and TRBJ2-7, with 8 bases that match TRBD2. In DNA form, the CDR3 reads TGTGCCACCACACTAGCGGACTCCTACGAGCAGTACTTC. This translates into CATTLADSYEQYF.